The 30 T cell receptor beta chains below were found in one sample sequenced in a study of cytomegalovirus exposure and HLA in healthy donors. Use of 60 Vbeta and 13 Jbeta primers characterized the PCR. The method was immunoSEQ multiplex PCR; TCRdb's version includes in-frame clones alone and lacks a portion of them. The table includes under 250,000 clones, about 80% detected once. Sequenced material: PBMCs. The receptors shown here come from a woman between 55 and 75 years old in good health and CMV-seropositive.

This clone has more than one count but fewer than ten. This chain connects TRBV6-5 to TRBJ2-3; possibly TRBD2 for D (5 bases). From germline, CDR1 is MNHEY and CDR2 SVGAGI. Trimming removed 2 bases from V and 8 bases from J, with 20 bases in between. The CDR3 totals 16 residues. CDR3 residues: CASSYKGGSSRGTQYF. The DNA of the CDR3 is TGTGCCAGCAGTTACAAAGGCGGAAGTTCACGGGGTACGCAGTATTTT.

The chain uses TRBV18 and TRBJ2-7; D is perhaps TRBD2 (6 bases). Germline loops: CDR1 KGHSH, CDR2 LQKENI. The CDR3 length is 16 residues. With 2 bases removed from V and 2 bases from J, the gap between germline ends came to 16 bases. The CDR3 DNA reads TGTGCCAGCTCACCAGATCTGGGGGGTACCGCCTACGAGCAGTACTTC. This sequence encodes CASSPDLGGTAYEQYF.

This chain uses TRBV7-3 with TRBJ1-2, with a possible D match to TRBD1 (5 bases). Deletions cut 2 bases from V and 4 bases from J, with 8 bases between. CDR3 length equals 13 residues. Germline V CDR1 and CDR2: SGHTA, FQGTGA. The chain's CDR3 is CASSLQGGYGYTF. The CDR3 DNA reads as TGTGCCAGCAGCTTACAGGGAGGCTATGGCTACACCTTC. The full variable domain, completed using reference TRBV7-3 and TRBJ1-2, is GAGVSQTPSNKVTEKGKYVELRCDPISGHTALYWYRQSLGQGPEFLIYFQGTGAADDSGLPNDRFFAVRPEGSVSTLKIQRTERGDSAVYLCASSLQGGYGYTFGSGTRLTVV.

The J gene is TRBJ1-5, the V gene TRBV18, with TRBD1 as a possible D gene (5 bases). With 3 bases removed from V and 4 bases from J, the gap between germline ends came to 10 bases. The length of the CDR3 is 14 residues. Germline V gene sequence: CDR1 KGHSH, CDR2 LQKENI. The CDR3 DNA reads as TGTGCCAGCTCACCGGCACAGGTGAATCAGCCCCAGCATTTT. Translation gives CASSPAQVNQPQHF.

This clone was counted only a few times. The rearrangement uses TRBV20-1 and TRBJ1-2, with unresolved D. Trimming stripped 2 bases from V and 4 bases from J, with 5 bases between. The CDR3 contains 11 residues. Germline values: CDR1 DFQATT, CDR2 SNEGSKA (reference sequence). CDR3 bases: TGCAGTGCTAGATACGGCTATGGCTACACCTTC. Its protein is CSARYGYGYTF.

This sequence joins TRBV18 and TRBJ1-1, with unresolved D. V was clipped by 4 bases and J by 6 bases, with 21 bases between them. This CDR3 contains 16 residues. Germline V gives CDR1 KGHSH, CDR2 LQKENI. CDR3: CASSRAGAIGDPEAFF. CDR3 DNA sequence: TGTGCCAGCTCACGGGCGGGAGCGATAGGTGACCCTGAAGCTTTCTTT. Drawing the rest from reference TRBV18 and TRBJ1-1, the complete variable domain is NAGVMQNPRHLVRRRGQEARLRCSPMKGHSHVYWYRQLPEEGLKFMVYLQKENIIDESGMPKERFSAEFPKEGPSILRIQQVVRGDSAAYFCASSRAGAIGDPEAFFGQGTRLTVV.

The chain links TRBV21-1 to TRBJ2-1; TRBD1 is the table's D call, not checked against the DNA. TRBV21-1 is a recognized pseudogene. The CDR3 length is 16 residues. The DNA of the CDR3 is TGTGCCAGCAGCAATGGGGCCCCCAGCTCCTACAATGAGCAGTTCTTC. As protein: CASSNGAPSSYNEQFF.

The chain links TRBV20-1 to TRBJ2-7; D gene ambiguous. The CDR3 sequence is 10 residues long. V shed 6 bases and J shed 7 bases, with 10 bases lying between them. The V gene's germline CDR1 is DFQATT and CDR2 SNEGSKA (reference sequence). The CDR3: CSALPGEQYF. The CDR3 DNA reads as TGCAGTGCCCTACCCGGGGAGCAGTACTTC.

This chain joins TRBV5-6 and TRBJ1-2, with no clear D. V dropped 0 bases and J dropped 4 bases, with 7 bases sitting between them. Germline loops: CDR1 SGHDT, CDR2 YYEEEE. CDR3 length equals 13 residues. The CDR3 spells CASSLGGSYGYTF. In DNA form, the CDR3 reads TGTGCCAGCAGCTTGGGTGGGAGCTATGGCTACACCTTC.

The rearrangement uses TRBV2 and TRBJ1-5; TRBD1 aligns across 9 bases. The germline V gene has CDR1 SNHLY and CDR2 FYNNEI. V lost 2 bases to trimming and J lost 6 bases; unmatched junction nucleotides: 8. There are 16 residues in the CDR3. Here the CDR3 reads CASSEIGGQGGQPQHF. The CDR3 coding sequence is TGTGCCAGCAGTGAAATTGGGGGACAGGGTGGTCAGCCCCAGCATTTT.

The V and J genes are TRBV7-9 and TRBJ2-7; tentatively, D is TRBD1 (6 bases). From germline, CDR1 is SEHNR and CDR2 FQNEAQ (reference sequence). The V end lost 2 bases, the J end lost 2 bases, and 7 bases lay between the germline ends. CDR3 length equals 13 residues. The CDR3 coding sequence is TGTGCCAGCAGCTTATCAGGGGCCTACGAGCAGTACTTC. Amino acids: CASSLSGAYEQYF.

The chain carries TRBV4-2 and TRBJ2-2; D might be TRBD2 (6 bases). The CDR3 length is 16 residues. Germline V gene sequence: CDR1 LGHNA, CDR2 YNFKEQ. V lost 1 base, J lost 5 bases, and 14 bases lay in between. The CDR3 DNA follows: TGTGCCAGCAGCCAAGTTATGACTAGAGGGACCGGGGAGCTGTTTTTT. It yields the protein CASSQVMTRGTGELFF.

This chain uses TRBV7-9 with TRBJ1-4; TRBD1 matches 10 bases. V lost 5 bases to trimming and J lost 10 bases; unmatched junction nucleotides: 10. Per germline, CDR1 SEHNR and CDR2 FQNEAQ (reference sequence). This CDR3 is built from 15 residues. CDR3 protein: CASSGYSGQGRKLFF. CDR3 coding DNA: TGTGCCAGCAGCGGGTACTCGGGACAGGGGCGAAAACTGTTTTTT. The full variable domain, rest sourced from reference TRBV7-9 and TRBJ1-4, is DTGVSQNPRHKITKRGQNVTFRCDPISEHNRLYWYRQTLGQGPEFLTYFQNEAQLEKSRLLSDRFSAERPKGSFSTLEIQRTEQGDSAMYLCASSGYSGQGRKLFFGSGTQLSVL.

The chain carries TRBV7-2 and TRBJ2-2; tentatively, D is TRBD1 (6 bases). CDR3 length: 14 residues. V lost 2 bases to trimming and J lost 4 bases, with 8 bases between them. Germline assignment: CDR1 SGHTA and CDR2 FQGNSA. In DNA form, the CDR3 reads TGTGCCAGCAGCTTACAGGGGCGCACCGGGGAGCTGTTTTTT. The encoded protein is CASSLQGRTGELFF.

J is TRBJ2-2 and V is TRBV5-6; D perhaps matches TRBD1 (5 bases). The CDR3 runs 15 residues. Trimming left V 0 bases short and J 6 bases short, with 12 bases between. Per germline, CDR1 SGHDT and CDR2 YYEEEE. CDR3 bases: TGTGCCAGCAGCTTGGCAGGGTTTGGCGCCGGGGAGCTGTTTTTT. Amino acid sequence: CASSLAGFGAGELFF.

This chain connects TRBV9 to TRBJ2-5, with a possible D match to TRBD2 (6 bases). This CDR3 comprises 16 residues. Germline-derived CDR1 and CDR2 are SGDLS and YYNGEE. The V end was cut by 0 bases, the J end by 4 bases, with 16 bases between. For the CDR3, the DNA is TGTGCCAGCAGCGTAGCTAGGGCCGGGGGAACAGAGACCCAGTACTTC. Its translation: CASSVARAGGTETQYF.

Only a few counts were recorded for this clone. The V call is TRBV5-1, the J call TRBJ1-1; D perhaps matches TRBD1 (6 bases). Germline V gene lookup returns CDR1 SGHRS and CDR2 YFSETQ. Trimming left V 3 bases short and J 5 bases short, with 11 bases between. This CDR3 has 13 residues. CDR3 sequence: CASSSQGETEAFF. The DNA for the CDR3 is TGCGCCAGCAGCTCACAGGGTGAGACTGAAGCTTTCTTT. The full variable domain, in which reference TRBV5-1 and TRBJ1-1 provide the parts outside the CDR3, is KAGVTQTPRYLIKTRGQQVTLSCSPISGHRSVSWYQQTPGQGLQFLFEYFSETQRNKGNFPGRFSGRQFSNSRSEMNVSTLELGDSALYLCASSSQGETEAFFGQGTRLTVV.

This chain connects TRBV2 to TRBJ1-4; 7 bases are a match to TRBD1. The V and J ends lost 5 bases and 4 bases, in that order; junction bases with no gene match: 4. The CDR3 contains 14 residues. CDR1 SNHLY and CDR2 FYNNEI come from the germline V gene. Written as DNA, the CDR3 is TGTGCCAGCAGTCGGGGACAGCTTAATGAAAAACTGTTTTTT. Translation: CASSRGQLNEKLFF.

The chain recombines TRBV14 with TRBJ2-5; the match to TRBD1 covers 7 bases. The J segment lost 5 bases and the V segment lost 3 bases, leaving 9 bases of the junction unmatched. This CDR3 is 15 amino acids long. Germline values: CDR1 SGHDN, CDR2 FVKESK. CDR3 protein: CASSHLRGPRETQYF. CDR3 DNA: TGTGCCAGCAGCCACCTAAGGGGGCCTCGGGAGACCCAGTACTTC.

V gene TRBV9 combines with J gene TRBJ2-1; possible D gene TRBD2, 6 bases. The CDR3 covers 16 residues. Germline CDR1 is SGDLS and CDR2 is YYNGEE. The V end lost 0 bases, the J end lost 3 bases, and 13 bases lay between the germline ends. The DNA of the CDR3 is TGTGCCAGCAGCGTAGCGGTAGCGGATGTCTACAATGAGCAGTTCTTC. This encodes CASSVAVADVYNEQFF.

This clone occurred a few times. The CDR3 reads CASSPGLDSIGYTF. The CDR3 DNA follows: TGTGCCAGCAGTCCGGGACTGGATAGCATTGGCTACACCTTC. The chain recombines TRBV6-4 with TRBJ1-2; TRBD1 is a possible D gene (5 bases). Germline CDR1 MRHNA, CDR2 SNTAGT. This CDR3 contains 14 residues. Trimming stripped 5 bases from V and 7 bases from J, with 17 bases between.

This clone was seen only a few times. The V call is TRBV27, the J call TRBJ1-1; D gene uncertain. The CDR3 is made up of 13 amino acids. Trimming removed 2 bases from V and 11 bases from J, with 15 bases in between. Germline values: CDR1 MNHEY, CDR2 SMNVEV (reference sequence). This CDR3 reads CASSLEYAGIAFF. DNA for the CDR3: TGTGCCAGCAGTTTAGAATATGCGGGGATCGCTTTCTTT.

This clone was counted only a few times. The chain is built from TRBV7-9 and TRBJ1-5; a possible D gene is TRBD1 (5 bases). Germline CDR1 reads SEHNR; CDR2 reads FQNEAQ (reference sequence). The CDR3 consists of 16 residues. V lost 0 bases and J lost 2, with 11 bases in between. DNA for the CDR3: TGTGCCAGCAGCTTAGCGTCAGGGCTGGGCAATCAGCCCCAGCATTTT. It is translated as CASSLASGLGNQPQHF. Full variable domain (rest looked up from reference TRBV7-9 and TRBJ1-5): DTGVSQNPRHKITKRGQNVTFRCDPISEHNRLYWYRQTLGQGPEFLTYFQNEAQLEKSRLLSDRFSAERPKGSFSTLEIQRTEQGDSAMYLCASSLASGLGNQPQHFGDGTRLSIL.

The sample holds a few counts of this clone. The sample carries other DNA sequences with the same CDR3. This chain uses TRBV6-1 with TRBJ2-7; 7 bases agree with TRBD2. In germline, CDR1 is MNHNS, CDR2 SASEGT. Trimming cost V 3 bases and J 3 bases; bases outside gene matches: 8. CDR3 size: 15 residues. The CDR3 bases are TGTGCCAGCAGTGAGGGTTCGGGAGGTATCTACGAGCAGTACTTC. It encodes CASSEGSGGIYEQYF.

This clone has only one observation. The rearrangement links TRBV11-3 to TRBJ1-5, with a tentative D call TRBD1 (6 bases). Trimming removed 6 bases at V and 3 bases at J, with 12 bases between. The CDR3 spans 14 residues. Looked up from germline, CDR1 is SGHNT and CDR2 is YENEEA. The CDR3: CASRRSGDNQPQHF. CDR3 nucleotides: TGTGCCAGCAGACGTTCAGGGGACAATCAGCCCCAGCATTTT.

The chain couples TRBV29-1 to TRBJ1-1, with TRBD1 matching 7 bases. The trim removed 5 bases at V and 5 bases at J, leaving 8 bases unmatched. Germline lookup yields CDR1 SQVTM and CDR2 ANQGSEA. The CDR3 length is 13 residues. CDR3 nucleotide sequence: TGCAGCGTTACGACAGGGCGGCTAACTGAAGCTTTCTTT. Translated: CSVTTGRLTEAFF.

The chain's CDR3 is CSVDSQGSYNEQFF. Here the CDR3 DNA reads TGCAGCGTTGACAGCCAGGGGTCCTACAATGAGCAGTTCTTC. The V gene is TRBV29-1, the J gene TRBJ2-1; D might be TRBD1 (6 bases). The CDR3 sequence is 14 residues long. Germline values: CDR1 SQVTM, CDR2 ANQGSEA. V gave up 3 bases and J gave up 1 base, with 10 bases separating them.

In its sample, this clone was seen a few times. The J gene is TRBJ2-1, the V gene TRBV27; weak D call: TRBD2 (6 bases). The germline V gene has CDR1 MNHEY and CDR2 SMNVEV (reference sequence). This CDR3 region has 18 residues. V lost 3 bases to trimming and J lost 6 bases, with 24 bases between them. This chain's CDR3 is CASSFQSRGTGLSNEQFF. DNA of the CDR3: TGTGCCAGCAGTTTCCAATCCCGGGGGACCGGACTCTCCAATGAGCAGTTCTTC.

This chain uses TRBV15 with TRBJ2-7; the D is unclear. Between the trimmed V and J ends, which lost 0 bases and 3 bases, there was a span of 9 bases. The CDR3 spans 14 residues. The germline V gene has CDR1 LNHNV and CDR2 YYDKDF (reference sequence). The CDR3 reads CATSRDPSSYEQYF. The CDR3 DNA sequence: TGTGCCACCAGCAGAGACCCTTCTAGCTACGAGCAGTACTTC.

This clone was recorded only once. The chain combines TRBV5-1 with TRBJ2-7; 7 nucleotides align to TRBD1. This CDR3 is built from 14 residues. V lost 8 bases, J lost 0 bases, and 8 bases stayed unmatched. Germline values: CDR1 SGHRS, CDR2 YFSETQ. CDR3 bases: TGCGCCAGTACTCCGACAGGGAGCTCCTACGAGCAGTACTTC. Translating it yields CASTPTGSSYEQYF. The full variable domain, completed using reference TRBV5-1 and TRBJ2-7, is KAGVTQTPRYLIKTRGQQVTLSCSPISGHRSVSWYQQTPGQGLQFLFEYFSETQRNKGNFPGRFSGRQFSNSRSEMNVSTLELGDSALYLCASTPTGSSYEQYFGPGTRLTVT.